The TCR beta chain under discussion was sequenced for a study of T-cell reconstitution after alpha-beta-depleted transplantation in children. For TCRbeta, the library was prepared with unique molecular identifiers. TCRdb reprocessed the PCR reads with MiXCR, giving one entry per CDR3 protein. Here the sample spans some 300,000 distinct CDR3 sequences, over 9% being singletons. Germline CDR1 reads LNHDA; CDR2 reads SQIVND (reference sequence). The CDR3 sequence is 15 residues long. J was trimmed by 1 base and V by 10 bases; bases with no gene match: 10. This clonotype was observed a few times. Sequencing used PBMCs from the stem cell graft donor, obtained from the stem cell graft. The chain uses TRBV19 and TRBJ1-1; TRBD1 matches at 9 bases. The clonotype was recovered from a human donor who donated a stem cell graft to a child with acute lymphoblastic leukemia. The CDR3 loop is CATEKEQGANTEAFF. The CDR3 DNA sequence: TGTGCCACTGAGAAAGAACAGGGGGCGAACACTGAAGCTTTCTTT.